A single sample is the source of the 25 T cell receptor beta chains below, sequenced in a study of type 1 and type 2 diabetes patients. Genomic DNA was the PCR template. A primer set of 30 forward and 13 reverse primers amplified the CDR3. TCRdb reprocessed the multiplex PCR reads with MiXCR, giving one entry per CDR3 protein. Of under 300,000 distinct CDR3 sequences in the sample, more than 45% were seen once. Specimen: peripheral blood mononuclear cells (PBMCs). These receptors were taken from a man aged 18 to 30 with type 2 diabetes.

This rearrangement joins TRBV29-1 to TRBJ2-5; 14 positions agree with TRBD2. Germline assignment: CDR1 SQVTM and CDR2 ANQGSEA. CDR3 length equals 14 residues. J lost 3 bases, V lost 6 bases, and 3 bases had no gene match. In DNA form, the CDR3 reads TGCAGCGTCCCGGGACTAGCGGGGGAAGAGACCCAGTACTTC. Its protein is CSVPGLAGEETQYF. The variable domain in full, with the rest retrieved from reference TRBV29-1 and TRBJ2-5, is SAVISQKPSRDICQRGTSLTIQCQVDSQVTMMFWYRQQPGQSLTLIATANQGSEATYESGFVIDKFPISRPNLTFSTLTVSNMSPEDSSIYLCSVPGLAGEETQYFGPGTRLLVL.

Notes on this clonotype: A junction boundary mismatches the germline segment, possibly from a read error. V and J are TRBV6-2 or TRBV6-3 and TRBJ2-5; possibly TRBD1 for D (5 bases). The CDR3 length is 13 residues. Germline CDR1 is MNHEY and CDR2 is SVGEGT. Here the CDR3 reads CASSYGAREVEFF. CDR3 DNA sequence: TGTGCCAGCAGTTACGGGGCAAGAGAGGTGGAGTTCTTC.

This clonotype was seen only a few times. The V and J genes are TRBV30 and TRBJ1-5, with 10 bases fitting TRBD1. CDR1 and CDR2 from the germline V gene are GTSNPN and SVGIG (reference sequence). Trimming at V came to 3 bases and at J to 4 bases, leaving 9 bases not matched to a gene. The CDR3 runs to 16 residues. The CDR3 sequence is CAWSDKDRGINQPQHF. DNA for the CDR3: TGTGCCTGGAGCGACAAGGACAGGGGGATAAATCAGCCCCAGCATTTT.

This sequence joins TRBV7-2 and TRBJ2-1; 7 nucleotides align to TRBD2. From germline, CDR1 is SGHTA and CDR2 FQGNSA. This CDR3 spans 15 amino acids. The V and J ends lost 5 bases and 9 bases, in that order; junction bases with no gene match: 13. The CDR3 region has the DNA TGTGCCAGCAGCGTAGGGGCTAGCGGCCTCAGTGAGCAGTTCTTC. Its protein product is CASSVGASGLSEQFF.

This sequence joins TRBV5-6 and TRBJ2-2; 8 bases are shared with TRBD2. V was clipped by 0 bases and J by 5 bases; unmatched bases: 3. Per germline, CDR1 SGHDT and CDR2 YYEEEE. CDR3 length: 15 residues. The CDR3 DNA sequence: TGTGCCAGCAGCTTGGTCGGGGGGGAAACCGGGGAGCTGTTTTTT. Its translation is CASSLVGGETGELFF.

The chain recombines TRBV30 with TRBJ2-7; possibly TRBD1 for D (5 bases). Trimming cost V 1 base and J 0 bases, with 10 bases left between them. CDR3 size: 14 residues. Germline V lookup: CDR1 GTSNPN, CDR2 SVGIG (reference sequence). The chain's CDR3 is CAWSDRQSSYEQYF. The CDR3, as DNA: TGTGCCTGGAGTGACAGACAGAGCTCCTACGAGCAGTACTTC.

The V gene is TRBV28, the J gene TRBJ1-1; no firm D call. The germline V gene has CDR1 MDHEN and CDR2 SYDVKM. Between the trimmed V and J ends, which lost 5 bases and 1 base, there was a span of 11 bases. This CDR3 contains 14 residues. Here the CDR3 reads CASSPRAGNTEAFF. The CDR3 bases are TGTGCCAGCAGTCCCCGAGCAGGGAACACTGAAGCTTTCTTT.

This clonotype has at least ten counts. The chain carries TRBV10-3 and TRBJ1-1; D unclear. V was clipped by 3 bases and J by 6 bases, with 14 bases between them. The length of the CDR3 is 14 residues. From germline, CDR1 is ENHRY and CDR2 SYGVKD. CDR3 sequence: CAISEPEGYSEAFF. The CDR3 region has the DNA TGTGCCATCAGTGAACCGGAAGGGTACTCTGAAGCTTTCTTT.

The sample holds a few counts of this clonotype. V is TRBV30 and J is TRBJ2-1; D unclear. Germline assignment: CDR1 GTSNPN and CDR2 SVGIG (reference sequence). Deletions cut 2 bases from V and 6 bases from J, with 5 bases between. CDR3 length equals 11 residues. CDR3 in amino acids: CAWSISNEQFF. In DNA form, the CDR3 reads TGTGCCTGGAGTATTAGCAATGAGCAGTTCTTC.

This clonotype was observed many times. The V call is TRBV2, the J call TRBJ1-6; D is undetermined. V shed 6 bases and J shed 7 bases, with 16 bases lying between them. There are 15 residues in the CDR3. Germline CDR1 is SNHLY and CDR2 is FYNNEI. The CDR3 DNA is TGTGCCAGCAGGGAGGACCGATCTTCGAATTCACCCCTCCACTTT. This codes for CASREDRSSNSPLHF.

This clonotype was recorded a few times. V and J are TRBV5-1 and TRBJ1-1; D gene ambiguous. Germline-derived CDR1 and CDR2 are SGHRS and YFSETQ. V was trimmed by 0 bases and J by 0 bases, leaving 9 bases between them. This CDR3 has 15 amino acids. The CDR3 protein is CASSLERLMNTEAFF. CDR3 DNA: TGCGCCAGCAGCTTGGAAAGGTTAATGAACACTGAAGCTTTCTTT.

This clonotype was counted between two and nine times. The chain combines TRBV10-3 with TRBJ2-7; 8 positions match TRBD1. J gave up 1 base and V 3 bases, and 11 bases lay outside the gene matches. CDR1 is ENHRY, CDR2 SYGVKD, per germline. The CDR3 contains 17 residues. The chain's CDR3 is CAISDPKARQGSYEQYF. For the CDR3, the DNA is TGTGCCATCAGTGATCCGAAAGCTAGACAGGGGTCCTACGAGCAGTACTTC.

The V and J genes are TRBV20-1 and TRBJ1-1; TRBD1 aligns across 7 bases. CDR3 length: 14 amino acids. Trimming cost V 6 bases and J 10 bases; bases outside gene matches: 17. The germline V gene has CDR1 DFQATT and CDR2 SNEGSKA (reference sequence). CDR3 loop: CSAGGGTDYSRAFF. CDR3 nucleotide sequence: TGCAGTGCCGGGGGGGGGACAGATTATTCAAGAGCTTTCTTT.

The genes are TRBV10-3 and TRBJ2-3; D is possibly TRBD2 (5 bases). Trimming removed 2 bases from V and 0 bases from J, with 9 bases in between. This CDR3 comprises 15 residues. Germline V lookup: CDR1 ENHRY, CDR2 SYGVKD. CDR3 amino acids: CAISERRPSTDTQYF. The CDR3 DNA sequence: TGTGCCATCAGTGAGCGGAGGCCTAGCACAGATACGCAGTATTTT.

This sequence joins TRBV7-8 and TRBJ1-2; TRBD1 aligns across 9 bases. There are 18 residues in the CDR3. Germline loops: CDR1 SGHVS, CDR2 FQNEAQ. The J segment lost 0 bases and the V segment lost 2 bases, leaving 10 bases of the junction unmatched. CDR3 in amino acids: CASSLFKGQGSANYGYTF. The CDR3 DNA reads TGTGCCAGCAGCTTATTTAAGGGACAGGGTTCAGCTAACTATGGCTACACCTTC.

The J gene is TRBJ1-6, the V gene TRBV7-2, with a tentative D call TRBD1 (5 bases). CDR1 is SGHTA and CDR2 is FQGNSA in the germline V gene. Trimming cost V 1 base and J 4 bases, with 11 bases left between them. This CDR3 region has 16 residues. CDR3 in DNA: TGTGCCAGCAGCTTAGGGGGGTTACAGTATAATTCACCCCTCCACTTT. Its protein is CASSLGGLQYNSPLHF.

Points on this clonotype: The CDR3 end shows no conserved phenylalanine or tryptophan, and so a read error is likely. The chain combines TRBV4-2 with TRBJ2-7; 8 bases fit TRBD2. The CDR3 sequence is 15 residues long. The V and J ends lost 0 bases and 1 base, in that order; junction bases with no gene match: 2. Germline CDR1 LGHNA, CDR2 YNFKEQ. CDR3 protein: CASSQEVAGSYEQYL. The CDR3 DNA reads as TGTGCCAGCAGCCAAGAGGTAGCGGGGTCCTACGAGCAGTACCTC.

The CDR3 bases are TGCGCCAGCAGCTTGGGCCCATCGAACACTGAAGCTTTCTTT. It is translated as CASSLGPSNTEAFF. V gene TRBV5-1 combines with J gene TRBJ1-1; no firm D call. The CDR3 runs 14 residues. Germline V CDR1 and CDR2: SGHRS, YFSETQ. Deletions cut 0 bases from V and 1 base from J, with 7 bases between.

A remark on this clonotype: One end of the junction does not line up with germline, which may come from a read error. The chain has TRBV6-1 and TRBJ2-1, with TRBD2 matching 14 bases. The CDR3 sequence is 17 residues long. Germline CDR1 reads MNHNS; CDR2 reads SASEGT. Written as DNA, the CDR3 is TGCGCCAGCACGGGACTAGCGGGGGTTAAGTCCTACAATGAGCAGTTCTTC. It translates to CASTGLAGVKSYNEQFF.

This chain joins TRBV19 and TRBJ2-1; 7 positions agree with TRBD1. The CDR3 extends over 16 amino acids. Trimming removed 1 base from V and 5 bases from J; junction bases left unmatched: 8. Germline V CDR1 and CDR2: LNHDA, SQIVND (reference sequence). CDR3 nucleotides: TGTGCCAGTAGTATAGCGTACAACAGGGGACACAATGAGCAGTTCTTC. Protein product: CASSIAYNRGHNEQFF.

The chain couples TRBV4-1 to TRBJ2-5, with no clear D. Matching the DNA end better, TRBJ2-1 makes the J call doubtful. The CDR3 runs 13 residues. Germline lookup yields CDR1 MGHRA and CDR2 YSYEKL. This CDR3 reads CASSHGSGNEQFF. CDR3 sequence (DNA): TGCGCCAGCAGCCACGGATCTGGCAATGAGCAGTTCTTC.

V usage is TRBV7-2 and J usage is TRBJ2-7; tentative D call: TRBD1 (5 bases). Trimming took off 8 bases at V and 0 bases at J, with 17 bases between the two ends. Germline V gene sequence: CDR1 SGHTA, CDR2 FQGNSA. CDR3 length: 15 residues. The CDR3 protein is CASSPDSKSSYEQYF. The CDR3 coding sequence is TGTGCCAGCTCGCCCGACAGCAAAAGCTCCTACGAGCAGTACTTC.

The table lists this clonotype with a few counts. The chain is built from TRBV10-3 and TRBJ1-6; 7 bases line up with TRBD1. CDR1 and CDR2 (germline): ENHRY, SYGVKD. This CDR3 is 14 amino acids long. The ends lost 5 bases at V and 6 bases at J; junction bases unmatched: 4. DNA of the CDR3: TGTGCCATCAGTTGGACAGGTCCTAATTCACCCCTCCACTTT. This codes for CAISWTGPNSPLHF.

This clonotype was detected only once. V gene TRBV5-1 combines with J gene TRBJ2-3; maybe TRBD1 (5 bases). The germline V gene has CDR1 SGHRS and CDR2 YFSETQ. The CDR3 has 14 residues. Trimming removed 2 bases at V and 3 bases at J, with 10 bases between. CDR3 in amino acids: CASSLRAGTDTQYF. The CDR3 DNA follows: TGCGCCAGCAGCTTAAGGGCAGGGACAGATACGCAGTATTTT. Full variable domain (remainder filled in from reference TRBV5-1 and TRBJ2-3): KAGVTQTPRYLIKTRGQQVTLSCSPISGHRSVSWYQQTPGQGLQFLFEYFSETQRNKGNFPGRFSGRQFSNSRSEMNVSTLELGDSALYLCASSLRAGTDTQYFGPGTRLTVL.

This clonotype occurred many times. V and J are TRBV15 and TRBJ2-7; D may be TRBD1 or TRBD2 (5 bases each). This CDR3 contains 16 residues. Trimming stripped 2 bases from V and 2 bases from J, with 16 bases between. Looked up from germline, CDR1 is LNHNV and CDR2 is YYDKDF (reference sequence). CDR3 nucleotide sequence: TGTGCCACCAGCAGACAGCGATCAGGGAGTACCTACGAGCAGTACTTC. It encodes CATSRQRSGSTYEQYF.